This entry describes one TCR beta chain. Its antigen is still unknown. The sample originates from a study of OX40 agonist ivuxolimab in advanced cancers. Across the study: Ivuxolimab was administered intravenously to patients at 0.01 to 10 mg/kg every 2 weeks.

The V gene lost 5 bases and the J gene lost 0 bases, with 4 bases spanning the gap. The CDR3 has 12 residues. Germline assignment: CDR1 SGHRS and CDR2 YFSETQ. Study conclusions and caveats: In CD8+ T cells, expanded clones were on average more numerous than in CD4+.

Systemic immunosuppression or a history of autoimmune disease excluded patients. TCRdb's table, derived via immunoSEQ multiplex PCR, lists solely in-frame clones and lacks some. The table records approximately 35,000 clones, roughly 71% of them present only once. The chain carries TRBV5-1 and TRBJ2-3; D unclear. The starting material was CD4+ or CD8+ T cells sorted from blood, obtained in a trial of the OX40 agonist ivuxolimab. The clonotype was recovered from an adult with an advanced solid tumor such as melanoma, head and neck, liver or kidney cancer. The CDR3 protein is CASRLSTDTQYF. Written as DNA, the CDR3 is TGCGCCAGCAGGCTGAGCACAGATACGCAGTATTTT.